The rows below give T cell receptor beta chains drawn from one sample of a study of T cell responses to AZD1222 COVID-19 vaccine. The assay was immunoSEQ multiplex PCR, and TCRdb's table has in-frame clones only and misses some. The sample holds 150,000 or so clones, roughly 90% seen once. Sequenced material: peripheral blood, taken on day 0 of AZD1222 vaccination. These TCRs come from an adult in good health. The CDR3 runs from the conserved cysteine through the conserved F or W. Each record gives: D gene, V gene, clone size, J gene, CDR3 protein, CDR3 DNA. D genes are given only for firm matches. Clone size appears in some rows only: once, few, many, or a class for an expanded clone.

NA,TRBV19,NA,TRBJ1-4,CATLGAGRDEKLFF,TGTGCCACCCTGGGGGCGGGACGCGATGAAAAACTGTTTTTT
TRBD1,TRBV28,NA,TRBJ2-7,CASSPPQGYEQYF,TGTGCCAGCAGTCCACCACAGGGGTACGAGCAGTACTTC
TRBD1,TRBV4-2,NA,TRBJ1-2,CASSPGGLYGYTF,TGTGCCAGCAGCCCAGGGGGCCTCTATGGCTACACCTTC
TRBD1,TRBV5-1,NA,TRBJ2-5,CASSLDPVGQGAMETQYF,TGCGCCAGCAGCTTGGATCCGGTTGGACAGGGGGCGATGGAGACCCAGTACTTC
TRBD1,TRBV24-1,once,TRBJ2-2,CATSDLSKQGLAGELFF,TGTGCCACCAGTGATTTGTCGAAACAGGGGCTCGCCGGGGAGCTGTTTTTT
NA,TRBV6-6,NA,TRBJ1-5,CASSYGRGPNQPQHF,TGTGCCAGCAGTTACGGGCGGGGGCCCAATCAGCCCCAGCATTTT
TRBD2,TRBV6-5,NA,TRBJ2-7,CASKRGLAGTYEQYF,TGTGCCAGCAAGAGGGGACTAGCGGGGACCTACGAGCAGTACTTC
NA,TRBV11-3,NA,TRBJ1-3,CASSLGPYGNTIYF,TGTGCCAGCAGCTTAGGGCCCTACGGAAACACCATATATTTT
TRBD1,TRBV7-2,NA,TRBJ1-1,CASSTGTGDYTEAFF,TGTGCCAGCAGCACTGGGACAGGGGACTACACTGAAGCTTTCTTT
TRBD2,TRBV5-1,NA,TRBJ2-7,CASSLASGGRSEQYF,TGCGCCAGCAGCTTGGCTAGCGGCGGGAGATCCGAGCAGTACTTC
NA,TRBV2,few,TRBJ2-3,CASSVQGGHSDTQYF,TGTGCCAGCAGTGTTCAGGGGGGCCATTCAGATACGCAGTATTTT
NA,TRBV6-5,NA,TRBJ1-3,CASRLGGAGNTIYF,TGTGCCAGCAGATTGGGGGGGGCTGGAAACACCATATATTTT
TRBD1,TRBV27,NA,TRBJ1-4,CASSPSGTGLEKLFF,TGTGCCAGCAGTCCGTCCGGGACAGGTCTTGAAAAACTGTTTTTT